This T cell receptor (beta chain) emerged from a study of brain T cells in children with intractable seizures. Generated by immunoSEQ multiplex PCR, the TCRdb table keeps only in-frame clones and is missing some. The table shows 70,000 to 90,000 clones, with about 93% occurring only once. Germline lookup yields CDR1 SGHKS and CDR2 YYEKEE (reference sequence). There are 14 residues in the CDR3. V shed 6 bases and J 7 bases; nucleotides not matched to a gene: 6. The rearrangement uses TRBV5-5 and TRBJ1-4, with TRBD1 identical over 10 bases. This receptor was obtained from a boy under three years old with tuberous sclerosis and intractable seizures. Sequencing used peripheral blood, obtained at surgery. CDR3 nucleotide sequence: TGTGCCAGCAACCCCCGGGACAGGGGTGAAAAACTGTTTTTT. It encodes CASNPRDRGEKLFF.